A single sample gave rise to the 23 T cell receptor beta chains below, sequenced in a study of cytomegalovirus exposure and HLA in healthy donors. PCR amplification relied on 60 Vbeta primers (plus 13 Jbeta primers). Libraries were prepared by immunoSEQ multiplex PCR; TCRdb keeps only in-frame clonotypes and omits some of them. The repertoire holds about 140,000 clones, roughly 80% seen once, with roughly 2.9% in the top ten. Sequencing was carried out using PBMCs. The receptor set was obtained from a woman aged 25 to 45 in good health and CMV-seronegative.

The chain carries TRBV28 and TRBJ2-6; D perhaps matches TRBD2 (6 bases). Trimming stripped 4 bases from V and 2 bases from J, with 21 bases between. Germline assignment: CDR1 MDHEN and CDR2 SYDVKM. The CDR3 runs 19 residues. The DNA for the CDR3 is TGTGCCAGCAGTTACCCGAAACAGGTGGGGGGACCTGGGGCCAACGTCCTGACTTTC. This codes for CASSYPKQVGGPGANVLTF. The full variable domain, rest sourced from reference TRBV28 and TRBJ2-6, is DVKVTQSSRYLVKRTGEKVFLECVQDMDHENMFWYRQDPGLGLRLIYFSYDVKMKEKGDIPEGYSVSREKKERFSLILESASTNQTSMYLCASSYPKQVGGPGANVLTFGAGSRLTVL.

The chain uses TRBV11-2 and TRBJ2-1, with 10 bases identical to TRBD2. Germline V gives CDR1 SGHAT, CDR2 FQNNGV. This CDR3 spans 15 amino acids. Germline trimming cut 5 bases from V and 6 bases from J; bases unmatched to any gene: 7. In DNA, the CDR3 is TGTGCCAGCAGCCCGCGGCTAGCGGGAGTCAATGAGCAGTTCTTC. As protein: CASSPRLAGVNEQFF. The complete variable domain, with remaining parts taken from reference TRBV11-2 and TRBJ2-1, reads EAGVAQSPRYKIIEKRQSVAFWCNPISGHATLYWYQQILGQGPKLLIQFQNNGVVDDSQLPKDRFSAERLKGVDSTLKIQPAKLEDSAVYLCASSPRLAGVNEQFFGPGTRLTVL.

The V and J genes are TRBV27 and TRBJ2-2; 11 positions agree with TRBD1. From germline, CDR1 is MNHEY and CDR2 SMNVEV (reference sequence). V shed 5 bases, J shed 4 bases, and the junction held 6 bases outside the gene matches. The CDR3 covers 16 residues. The CDR3 DNA follows: TGTGCCAGCAGTCACGCCGGGACAGGGGGCACCGGGGAGCTGTTTTTT. This translates into CASSHAGTGGTGELFF.

The chain couples TRBV19 to TRBJ2-1; TRBD1 is a possible D gene (6 bases). Per germline, CDR1 LNHDA and CDR2 SQIVND (reference sequence). The CDR3 is 15 amino acids. Trimming left V 7 bases short and J 6 bases short, with 19 bases between. CDR3 nucleotides: TGTGCCAGTACACGAGACCGGGACAATAGCAATGAGCAGTTCTTC. Amino acids: CASTRDRDNSNEQFF.

V is TRBV15 and J is TRBJ2-1, with D perhaps matching TRBD2 (5 bases). Germline CDR1 and CDR2: LNHNV and YYDKDF (reference sequence). This CDR3 has 12 amino acids. V was pared by 3 bases and J by 8 bases, with 8 bases between. In DNA, the CDR3 is TGTGCCACCAGCAGTGGAGGCGATGAGCAGTTCTTC. This translates into CATSSGGDEQFF.

The V call is TRBV7-9, the J call TRBJ2-2, with 10 bases that match TRBD2. Looked up from germline, CDR1 is SEHNR and CDR2 is FQNEAQ (reference sequence). The trim removed 5 bases at V and 7 bases at J, leaving 7 bases unmatched. CDR3 size: 15 residues. The CDR3 protein is CASSASGSLGGELFF. CDR3 nucleotide sequence: TGTGCCAGCAGCGCTAGCGGGAGTTTGGGCGGGGAGCTGTTTTTT.

The rearrangement links TRBV10-3 to TRBJ1-3; 7 nucleotides agree with TRBD1. This CDR3 has 14 amino acids. Germline CDR1 and CDR2: ENHRY and SYGVKD. V lost 4 bases and J lost 5; bases outside the gene matches: 5. The DNA for the CDR3 is TGTGCCATCAGTGGACAGGGAAACAGAAACACCATATATTTT. This translates into CAISGQGNRNTIYF.

The chain has TRBV6-5 and TRBJ2-1; D might be TRBD1 (5 bases). The V end lost 6 bases, the J end lost 2 bases, and 8 bases lay between the germline ends. Germline V gene data show CDR1 as MNHEY and CDR2 as SVGAGI. The CDR3 contains 13 residues. Written as DNA, the CDR3 is TGTGCCAGCAGAACAGGAACCTACAATGAGCAGTTCTTC. Residues: CASRTGTYNEQFF.

The CDR3 region has the DNA TGTGCCAGCAGCTTGGACAGTATCACCCAAGAGACCCAGTACTTC. It translates to CASSLDSITQETQYF. J is TRBJ2-5 and V is TRBV5-5; D uncertain. This CDR3 region has 15 residues. With 0 bases removed from V and 1 base from J, the gap between germline ends came to 10 bases. CDR1 SGHKS and CDR2 YYEKEE come from the germline V gene (reference sequence).

The genes are TRBV27 and TRBJ1-1; TRBD1 aligns across 9 bases. Germline lookup yields CDR1 MNHEY and CDR2 SMNVEV (reference sequence). Trimming took 5 bases from V and 4 from J; bases not matched to a gene: 5. CDR3 length: 14 residues. CDR3 sequence: CASSPGQGRTEAFF. The CDR3 coding sequence is TGTGCCAGCAGTCCGGGACAGGGTCGCACTGAAGCTTTCTTT.

V and J are TRBV30 and TRBJ1-6; D is possibly TRBD1 (5 bases). Germline assignment: CDR1 GTSNPN and CDR2 SVGIG (reference sequence). V lost 0 bases to trimming and J lost 7 bases, with 13 bases between them. The CDR3 loop spans 15 amino acids. In DNA form, the CDR3 reads TGTGCCTGGAGTGTTTCTGGGGCGGGAAATTCACCCCTCCACTTT. This codes for CAWSVSGAGNSPLHF. Full variable domain (outside the CDR3, taken from reference TRBV30 and TRBJ1-6): SQTIHQWPATLVQPVGSPLSLECTVEGTSNPNLYWYRQAAGRGLQLLFYSVGIGQISSEVPQNLSASRPQDRQFILSSKKLLLSDSGFYLCAWSVSGAGNSPLHFGNGTRLTVT.

This clone was recorded only once. V gene TRBV5-1 combines with J gene TRBJ2-3, with D hard to call. The CDR3 is 14 residues long. V dropped 4 bases and J dropped 4 bases, with 13 bases sitting between them. CDR1 SGHRS and CDR2 YFSETQ come from the germline V gene. The CDR3 loop reads CASSPDVLADTQYF. The CDR3 DNA is TGCGCCAGCAGCCCCGACGTCCTAGCAGATACGCAGTATTTT. Complete variable domain (other parts from reference TRBV5-1 and TRBJ2-3): KAGVTQTPRYLIKTRGQQVTLSCSPISGHRSVSWYQQTPGQGLQFLFEYFSETQRNKGNFPGRFSGRQFSNSRSEMNVSTLELGDSALYLCASSPDVLADTQYFGPGTRLTVL.

This clone was seen more than once but under ten times. V and J are TRBV30 and TRBJ1-1, with D maybe TRBD1 (6 bases). CDR3 length equals 13 residues. The germline gives CDR1 GTSNPN, CDR2 SVGIG (reference sequence). V lost 0 bases and J 5 bases, leaving 10 bases between the germline ends. The CDR3 region has the DNA TGTGCCTGGAGTGTACAGGGAAGTACTGAAGCTTTCTTT. Encoded protein: CAWSVQGSTEAFF. Filled out from reference TRBV30 and TRBJ1-1, the complete variable domain reads SQTIHQWPATLVQPVGSPLSLECTVEGTSNPNLYWYRQAAGRGLQLLFYSVGIGQISSEVPQNLSASRPQDRQFILSSKKLLLSDSGFYLCAWSVQGSTEAFFGQGTRLTVV.

V is TRBV6-5 and J is TRBJ2-7; 7 bases align to TRBD1. V lost 5 bases to trimming and J lost 5 bases; unmatched junction nucleotides: 12. Germline V gene data show CDR1 as MNHEY and CDR2 as SVGAGI. The CDR3 length is 15 residues. CDR3 sequence: CASSGTGTELHEQYF. Written as DNA, the CDR3 is TGTGCCAGCAGTGGGACCGGGACAGAGCTTCACGAGCAGTACTTC.

The chain links TRBV5-1 to TRBJ2-3; TRBD1 agrees at 7 bases. In germline, CDR1 is SGHRS, CDR2 YFSETQ. This CDR3 is 15 amino acids long. V gave up 0 bases and J gave up 0 bases; unmatched junction bases: 1. CDR3 in amino acids: CASSLEGASTDTQYF. CDR3 sequence (DNA): TGCGCCAGCAGCTTGGAGGGGGCTAGCACAGATACGCAGTATTTT.

The chain employs TRBV5-4 and TRBJ2-3; TRBD1 matches 9 bases. The V segment lost 3 bases and the J segment 4 bases; nucleotides outside the gene matches: 6. The CDR3 has 15 residues. Germline CDR1 and CDR2: SGHNT and YYREEE (reference sequence). DNA of the CDR3: TGTGCCAGCAGCTCCGGGACAGGGTTATCAGATACGCAGTATTTT. Translating gives CASSSGTGLSDTQYF.

CDR3 sequence: CAVISGTGFNEQYF. Written as DNA, the CDR3 is TGTGCCGTCATCTCCGGGACAGGGTTCAACGAGCAGTACTTC. This chain links TRBV28 with TRBJ2-7; 9 positions agree with TRBD1. The CDR3 runs 14 residues. Germline V gives CDR1 MDHEN, CDR2 SYDVKM. Trimming cost V 11 bases and J 5 bases; bases outside gene matches: 13.

The rearrangement joins TRBV18 to TRBJ1-4; D is ambiguous. The germline V gene has CDR1 KGHSH and CDR2 LQKENI. The CDR3 is 16 amino acids. Trimming pared 0 bases from V and 3 bases from J, leaving 11 bases between. The CDR3 reads CASSPPSPGSNEKLFF. CDR3 in DNA: TGTGCCAGCTCACCACCGAGTCCAGGTTCTAATGAAAAACTGTTTTTT.

Details on this clone: Sequence at one end of the junction differs from germline and may be a read error. The chain carries TRBV7-9 and TRBJ2-7, with D perhaps TRBD1 (6 bases). Germline CDR1 and CDR2: SEHNR and FQNEAQ (reference sequence). The CDR3 contains 14 residues. CDR3 region: CSSSWTESSYEQYF. The CDR3 DNA sequence: TGTTCCAGCAGTTGGACAGAGAGCTCCTACGAGCAGTACTTC.

This chain connects TRBV19 to TRBJ2-1, with 8 nucleotides matching TRBD2. The V gene's germline CDR1 is LNHDA and CDR2 SQIVND (reference sequence). This CDR3 region has 15 residues. Unmatched junction bases numbered 9, after V lost 3 bases and J lost 8 bases. CDR3: CASSISGGGPDEQFF. The CDR3 DNA is TGTGCCAGTAGTATTAGTGGCGGGGGGCCGGATGAGCAGTTCTTC.

J is TRBJ2-7 and V is TRBV11-1; 10 bases match TRBD1. The CDR3 loop spans 17 amino acids. Trimming took 5 bases from V and 6 from J; bases not matched to a gene: 16. CDR1 and CDR2 from the germline V gene are SGHAT and FQDESV (reference sequence). CDR3 nucleotides: TGTGCCAGCAGCAACCCGAAATTCCGACAGGGGGCTGGCGAGCAGTACTTC. It encodes CASSNPKFRQGAGEQYF.

The CDR3 loop reads CASSPPGGKNYGYTF. The CDR3 DNA follows: TGTGCCAGCAGCCCCCCAGGGGGGAAAAACTATGGCTACACCTTC. The chain uses TRBV7-2 and TRBJ1-2; 7 bases map to TRBD1. The germline V gene encodes CDR1 SGHTA and CDR2 FQGNSA. With 5 bases clipped from V and 2 bases from J, the junction kept 8 bases outside the gene matches. The CDR3 covers 15 residues.

The chain uses TRBV28 and TRBJ2-7, with 7 bases that match TRBD1. The CDR3 has 14 amino acids. The J segment lost 0 bases and the V segment lost 5 bases, leaving 4 bases of the junction unmatched. Germline V gene data show CDR1 as MDHEN and CDR2 as SYDVKM. The CDR3 spells CASSRDSDSYEQYF. In nucleotides, the CDR3 is TGTGCCAGCAGTCGGGACAGCGACTCCTACGAGCAGTACTTC.